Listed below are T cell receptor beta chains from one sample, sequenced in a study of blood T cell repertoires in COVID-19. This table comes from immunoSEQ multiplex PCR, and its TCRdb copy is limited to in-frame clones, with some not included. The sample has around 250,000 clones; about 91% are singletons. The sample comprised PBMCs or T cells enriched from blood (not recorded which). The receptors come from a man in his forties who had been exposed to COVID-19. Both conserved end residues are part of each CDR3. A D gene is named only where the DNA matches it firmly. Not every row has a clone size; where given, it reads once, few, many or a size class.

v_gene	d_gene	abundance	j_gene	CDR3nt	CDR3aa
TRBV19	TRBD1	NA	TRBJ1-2	TGTGCCAGTAGCAGGGACAGACTTAACTATGGCTACACCTTC	CASSRDRLNYGYTF
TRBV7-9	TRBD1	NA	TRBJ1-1	TGTGCCAGCAGATTGACAGGGATGCTGGATGAAGCTTTCTTT	CASRLTGMLDEAFF
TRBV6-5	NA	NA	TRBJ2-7	TGTGCCAGCAGTCCCCACCGAGCTGAGCAGTACTTC	CASSPHRAEQYF
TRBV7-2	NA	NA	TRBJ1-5	TGTGCCAGCAGCTTAGCATGGTCGGGAGGACAGCCCCAGCATTTT	CASSLAWSGGQPQHF
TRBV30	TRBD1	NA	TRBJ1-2	TGTGCCTGGGGGACAGGGGGAACGTACTATGGCTACACCTTC	CAWGTGGTYYGYTF
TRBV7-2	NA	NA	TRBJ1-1	TGTGCCAGCAGCACGCCCACCCCAGGGACTGAAGCTTTCTTT	CASSTPTPGTEAFF
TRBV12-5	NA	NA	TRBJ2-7	TGTGCTAGTGCAATGGTGGGTCGGGGTTCCTACGAGCAGTACTTC	CASAMVGRGSYEQYF
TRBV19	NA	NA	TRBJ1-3	TGTGCCAGTAGTATAGGCCTAGGAAACACCATATATTTT	CASSIGLGNTIYF
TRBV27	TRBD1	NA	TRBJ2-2	TGTGCCAGCAGTCCGGACAGGGGGCTTGACACCGGGGAGCTGTTTTTT	CASSPDRGLDTGELFF
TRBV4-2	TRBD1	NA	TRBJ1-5	TGTGCCAGCAGCCAAGAACGGGACAGTAGCAATCAGCCCCAGCATTTT	CASSQERDSSNQPQHF
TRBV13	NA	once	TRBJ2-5	TGTGCCAGCAGCTTAAGGGGTTATGAGACCCAGTACTTC	CASSLRGYETQYF
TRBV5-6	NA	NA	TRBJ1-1	TGTGCCAGCAGCTCCGTATCCGCAGGGACTGAAGCTTTCTTT	CASSSVSAGTEAFF
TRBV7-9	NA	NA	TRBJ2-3	TGTGCCAGCAGCTCGACCCGGTCAGGCGGCACAGATACGCAGTATTTT	CASSSTRSGGTDTQYF
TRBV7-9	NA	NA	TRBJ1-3	TGTGCCAGCAGCCCCCGACACCCGTCTGCCACCATATATTTT	CASSPRHPSATIYF
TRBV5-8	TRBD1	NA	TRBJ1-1	TGTGCCAGCAGCTTGCGTCAGGGGGTATTCATGAACACTGAAGCTTTCTTT	CASSLRQGVFMNTEAFF
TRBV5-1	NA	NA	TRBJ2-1	TGCGCCAGCAGCCCTCGGGAGCGCGTTAATGAGCAGTTCTTC	CASSPRERVNEQFF
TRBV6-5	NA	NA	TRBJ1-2	TGTGCCAGCAGTTACTCGTCAGGGTTGGGACTGAATGGCTACACCTTC	CASSYSSGLGLNGYTF
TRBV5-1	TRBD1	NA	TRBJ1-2	TGCGCCAGCAGCTCCGGACAGGGAGGCGATGGCTACACCTTC	CASSSGQGGDGYTF
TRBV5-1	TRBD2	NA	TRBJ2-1	TGCGCCAGCAGGGAGGCTAGCGGGAGCCCTACCAACAATGAGCAGTTCTTC	CASREASGSPTNNEQFF
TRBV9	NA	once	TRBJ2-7	TGTGCCAGCAGCGTAGGAGGGAAAGGAGCCTACGAGCAGTACTTC	CASSVGGKGAYEQYF
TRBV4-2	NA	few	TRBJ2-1	TGTGCCAGCAGCCAAGTCTTTCAGGGGAACAATGAGCAGTTCTTC	CASSQVFQGNNEQFF
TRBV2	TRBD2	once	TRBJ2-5	TGTGCCAGCAGTGACCCTAGCGGGAGGCCTTTCCAAGAGACCCAGTACTTC	CASSDPSGRPFQETQYF
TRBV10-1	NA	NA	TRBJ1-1	TGCGCCAGCAGTCCACAGATGAACACTGAAGCTTTCTTT	CASSPQMNTEAFF